This T cell receptor (beta chain) was observed in a study of T-cell memory formation after mild COVID-19. Employing constant-segment primers, 5'RACE generated TCR alpha and TCR beta cDNA libraries bearing sample barcodes and UMIs. TCRdb reprocessed the 5' RACE reads with MiXCR, giving one entry per CDR3 protein. This repertoire shows more than 110,000 distinct CDR3 sequences, 25% found once; its top ten account for roughly a quarter. The length of the CDR3 is 16 residues. Germline V CDR1 and CDR2: SGHDN, FVKESK. This clonotype has a handful of counts. Its specificity is unknown. The junction differs from germline at one of its ends, possibly a read error. Study conclusions and caveats: The pre-infection memory compartment contained some responding clones, suggesting cross-reactive memory joined. For contracting clones, CD4+ ones sat mainly in CM and EM, CD8+ in EMRA.

The chain carries TRBV14 and TRBJ2-1, with 7 bases aligning to TRBD2. The TCR originated in an adult woman who had mild COVID-19 (a few samples of this study predate the infection). Cell type and time point are not known. Sequenced input: PBMCs or a T cell subset sorted from them (not recorded which). CDR3 loop: CASSQGVTSNYNEQFF. CDR3 DNA: TGTGCCAGCAGCCAAGGGGTGACTAGCAACTACAACGAGCAGTTCTTC.